This T cell receptor beta chain emerged from a study of blood T cell repertoires in COVID-19. Overall study context: Collection of acute and convalescent COVID-19 samples took place in the United States, Italy and Spain. PBMCs, B-cell-depleted T cells, or T cells were the source of the cDNA or gDNA that made up the material.

Per the original methods: For nucleated cells, counts were estimated from reference gene primer amplification. Repertoires were generated with immunoSEQ multiplex PCR, while TCRdb's copy carries only in-frame clones and drops some. V, J and clone size were drawn from that table, and D and trimming were deduced from the DNA. Seen here are about 200,000 clones, roughly 80% observed once, and the top ten hold roughly 2.6%. This CDR3 is built from 15 residues. Per the germline V gene, CDR1 is SGDLS and CDR2 is YYNGEE. Trimming pared 4 bases from V and 5 bases from J, leaving 15 bases between. Input material: peripheral blood. This TCR was recovered from a middle-aged woman with active or convalescent COVID-19. The gene calls are TRBV9 and TRBJ2-2; D is tentatively TRBD1 or TRBD2 (6 bases each). Here the CDR3 reads CASSLGGLSTGELFF. The CDR3, as DNA: TGTGCCAGCAGCCTAGGGGGACTTTCGACCGGGGAGCTGTTTTTT.